This T cell receptor beta chain is from a study of blood T cells in healthy people across ages. Whole-study results and caveats: It was the long-lived donors that had more naive CD4+ cells and higher diversity than aged donors.

Note on this clonotype: Its specificity is not known.

The V gene's germline CDR1 is DFQATT and CDR2 SNEGSKA (reference sequence). The CDR3 consists of 15 residues. V lost 0 bases, J lost 2 bases, and 13 bases lay in between. PCR was performed a second time for about 7 to 11 cycles using a sample-barcoded 5' primer and a J-beta primer mix. TCRdb used MiXCR to reprocess the 5' RACE reads, holding one entry per CDR3 protein. Here the sample spans about a million distinct CDR3 sequences, 30% to 40% being singletons. The V call is TRBV20-1, the J call TRBJ1-2, with D possibly TRBD1 on 5 matching bases. The TCR was taken from a man in his late teens or twenties in good health. The sequenced material came from blood. For the CDR3, the DNA is TGCAGTGCTAGAGAGTTTGAGGGGATCAACTATGGCTACACCTTC. This translates into CSAREFEGINYGYTF.